One and the same sample provided the 25 T cell receptor beta chains below, sequenced in a study of T cell changes during pregnancy in multiple sclerosis. Clones were read by immunoSEQ multiplex PCR, and TCRdb kept only the in-frame ones, dropping some. Of some 40,000 clones listed, about nine tenths are singletons. The sample here was CD4+ T cells from peripheral blood mononuclear cells, taken in the third trimester of pregnancy. Receptors were obtained from a female donor in good health, enrolled as a control in a pregnancy study.

This clone showed up just once. The chain uses TRBV6-6 and TRBJ1-4; D gene ambiguous. The length of the CDR3 is 12 residues. Trimming took off 10 bases at V and 7 bases at J, with 13 bases between the two ends. Germline V gives CDR1 MNHNY, CDR2 SVGAGI (reference sequence). This CDR3 is CATDRGTEKLFF. Written as DNA, the CDR3 is TGTGCCACCGATAGAGGTACTGAAAAACTGTTTTTT.

The chain has TRBV29-1 and TRBJ2-3; perhaps TRBD2 as D (6 bases). The CDR3 contains 15 residues. V lost 8 bases and J 2 bases, leaving 20 bases between the germline ends. CDR1 and CDR2 from the germline V gene are SQVTM and ANQGSEA. The CDR3 spells CSYSGTLGVTDTQYF. CDR3 bases: TGCAGCTATTCGGGGACTCTAGGTGTCACAGATACGCAGTATTTT.

V gene TRBV19 combines with J gene TRBJ2-5; D remains unclear. Germline V gives CDR1 LNHDA, CDR2 SQIVND (reference sequence). Trimming cost V 5 bases and J 1 base, with 11 bases left between them. This CDR3 has 14 amino acids. For the CDR3, the DNA is TGTGCCAGTAGTTGGGCCACCGCCCAAGAGACCCAGTACTTC. Protein product: CASSWATAQETQYF.

The chain joins TRBV27 to TRBJ2-1; 9 bases match TRBD2. V gave up 6 bases and J gave up 13 bases; unmatched junction bases: 19. The length of the CDR3 is 16 residues. From germline, CDR1 is MNHEY and CDR2 SMNVEV (reference sequence). The CDR3 DNA is TGTGCCAGCAGCCAAAACCCACCCTCGACTAGCGGTCCTCAGTTCTTC. This encodes CASSQNPPSTSGPQFF.

V usage is TRBV11-2 and J usage is TRBJ2-5; maybe TRBD1 (5 bases). CDR1 is SGHAT, CDR2 FQNNGV, per germline. V lost 3 bases to trimming and J lost 4 bases, with 9 bases between them. The CDR3 spans 13 residues. The CDR3 protein is CASSLGLLETQYF. The CDR3 DNA sequence: TGTGCCAGCAGCTTGGGGCTTCTAGAGACCCAGTACTTC.

The V gene is TRBV10-3, the J gene TRBJ1-3, with TRBD1 matching 8 bases. This CDR3 contains 16 residues. The J segment lost 0 bases and the V segment lost 2 bases, leaving 3 bases of the junction unmatched. CDR1 is ENHRY and CDR2 is SYGVKD in the germline V gene. The DNA of the CDR3 is TGTGCCATCAGTGAGAACAGGGGGATCTCTGGAAACACCATATATTTT. Translation: CAISENRGISGNTIYF.

In its sample, this clone ranks as medium-sized. This rearrangement joins TRBV7-3 to TRBJ1-2, with TRBD1 as a possible D gene (6 bases). CDR1 SGHTA and CDR2 FQGTGA come from the germline V gene. The CDR3 loop spans 13 amino acids. Trimming removed 1 base at V and 8 bases at J, with 11 bases between. The CDR3 spells CASSLRGGEGYTF. In nucleotides, the CDR3 is TGTGCCAGCAGCTTAAGAGGGGGGGAAGGCTACACCTTC.

This rearrangement joins TRBV7-9 to TRBJ1-2; 8 bases are shared with TRBD1. V was pared by 4 bases and J by 6 bases, with 1 base of the junction left unmatched. CDR3 length equals 12 residues. The germline V gene encodes CDR1 SEHNR and CDR2 FQNEAQ (reference sequence). CDR3 sequence (DNA): TGTGCCAGCAGCTCGGGACAGGATGGCTACACCTTC. Translated: CASSSGQDGYTF.

The chain employs TRBV7-9 and TRBJ2-1; D gene uncertain. The germline gives CDR1 SEHNR, CDR2 FQNEAQ (reference sequence). V was shortened by 6 bases and J by 6 bases, with 9 bases between the two germline ends. There are 12 residues in the CDR3. Here the CDR3 reads CASRERSNEQFF. CDR3 coding DNA: TGTGCCAGCAGGGAACGGAGCAATGAGCAGTTCTTC.

The gene calls are TRBV2 and TRBJ1-1; D unclear. The CDR3 consists of 14 residues. V was trimmed by 1 base and J by 0 bases, leaving 6 bases between them. Germline lookup yields CDR1 SNHLY and CDR2 FYNNEI. As DNA, the CDR3 is TGTGCCAGCAGTGAAGTTCTTCTGAACACTGAAGCTTTCTTT. Protein product: CASSEVLLNTEAFF.

The V gene is TRBV18, the J gene TRBJ1-1; TRBD1 might be the D (5 bases). CDR1 is KGHSH, CDR2 LQKENI, per germline. This CDR3 spans 11 amino acids. V lost 4 bases, J lost 10 bases, and 10 bases lay in between. For the CDR3, the DNA is TGTGCCAGCTCACTGGGGGAGGGAGCTTTCTTT. Its protein is CASSLGEGAFF.

V usage is TRBV11-2 and J usage is TRBJ1-2, with D tentatively TRBD1 (6 bases). The germline V gene has CDR1 SGHAT and CDR2 FQNNGV. CDR3 length: 12 residues. The V end lost 2 bases, the J end lost 6 bases, and 7 bases lay between the germline ends. The CDR3 bases are TGTGCCAGCAGCTTACAGGGGAATGGCTACACCTTC. Translated, it gives CASSLQGNGYTF.

This chain joins TRBV7-9 and TRBJ2-1, with a possible D match to TRBD1 (6 bases). Trimming shortened V by 4 bases and J by 6 bases, and 10 bases separated the two germline ends. The germline V gene encodes CDR1 SEHNR and CDR2 FQNEAQ (reference sequence). The CDR3 has 13 residues. In DNA form, the CDR3 reads TGTGCCAGCAGCTATGACAGGATCAATGAGCAGTTCTTC. Protein: CASSYDRINEQFF.

The chain couples TRBV5-6 to TRBJ2-3, with 7 positions matching TRBD2. Germline V gene lookup returns CDR1 SGHDT and CDR2 YYEEEE. The CDR3 loop spans 15 amino acids. With V trimmed by 1 base and J by 4 bases, 6 bases remained unmatched. Here the CDR3 reads CASSLLSGVADTQYF. The CDR3 DNA sequence: TGTGCCAGCAGCTTGTTGAGCGGGGTTGCAGATACGCAGTATTTT. Full variable domain (remainder filled in from reference TRBV5-6 and TRBJ2-3): DAGVTQSPTHLIKTRGQQVTLRCSPKSGHDTVSWYQQALGQGPQFIFQYYEEEERQRGNFPDRFSGHQFPNYSSELNVNALLLGDSALYLCASSLLSGVADTQYFGPGTRLTVL.

This rearrangement joins TRBV28 to TRBJ2-3, with D perhaps TRBD1 (5 bases). The CDR3 totals 14 residues. V was cut by 8 bases and J by 1 base, with 13 bases left in between. Germline CDR1 reads MDHEN; CDR2 reads SYDVKM. This CDR3 is CASQTVVRTDTQYF. The CDR3 coding sequence is TGTGCCAGCCAGACAGTGGTTCGCACAGATACGCAGTATTTT.

This chain uses TRBV7-9 with TRBJ1-3; D unresolved. Trimming stripped 5 bases from V and 3 bases from J, with 14 bases between. Germline V gene data show CDR1 as SEHNR and CDR2 as FQNEAQ (reference sequence). The CDR3 extends over 15 amino acids. The CDR3 sequence: CASSPRSGGGNTIYF. CDR3 bases: TGTGCCAGCAGCCCTCGGTCCGGAGGTGGAAACACCATATATTTT.

The V gene is TRBV28, the J gene TRBJ2-3; 7 bases line up with TRBD2. The germline gives CDR1 MDHEN, CDR2 SYDVKM. The V gene end was trimmed by 6 bases and the J gene end by 2 bases; junction bases not matched to a gene: 2. The CDR3 length is 13 residues. CDR3 coding DNA: TGTGCCAGCAGGCGGGGGACCACAGATACGCAGTATTTT. It codes for CASRRGTTDTQYF.

J is TRBJ2-7 and V is TRBV10-3, with D possibly TRBD1 on 6 matching bases. CDR1 is ENHRY and CDR2 is SYGVKD in the germline V gene. The V end was cut by 6 bases, the J end by 2 bases, with 11 bases between. The length of the CDR3 is 13 residues. For the CDR3, the DNA is TGTGCCATCAGAGGACAGATCACCTACGAGCAGTACTTC. This codes for CAIRGQITYEQYF.

This chain links TRBV6-6 with TRBJ2-7, with 14 bases aligning to TRBD2. This CDR3 comprises 16 residues. The trim removed 5 bases at V and 6 bases at J, leaving 9 bases unmatched. Germline values: CDR1 MNHNY, CDR2 SVGAGI (reference sequence). The CDR3 bases are TGTGCCAGCAGTGGACTAGCGGGGGGCATGGAGGGCGAGCAGTACTTC. It encodes CASSGLAGGMEGEQYF.

CDR3 residues: CAWTRSSGANVLTF. The DNA of the CDR3 is TGTGCCTGGACCCGGAGCTCTGGGGCCAACGTCCTGACTTTC. The chain couples TRBV30 to TRBJ2-6; D unresolved. The germline gives CDR1 GTSNPN, CDR2 SVGIG (reference sequence). The ends were cut back, 4 bases at V and 0 bases at J, with 7 bases in the middle. The CDR3 totals 14 residues.

The rearrangement uses TRBV9 and TRBJ2-1, with 11 bases that match TRBD2. This CDR3 is 15 amino acids long. V gave up 4 bases and J gave up 8 bases; unmatched junction bases: 8. In germline, CDR1 is SGDLS, CDR2 YYNGEE. For the CDR3, the DNA is TGTGCCAGCAGCCTTATAGCGGGAGGGGTCGATGAGCAGTTCTTC. It specifies CASSLIAGGVDEQFF.

J is TRBJ1-4 and V is TRBV28, with 8 bases aligning to TRBD1. Unmatched junction bases numbered 14, after V lost 5 bases and J lost 9 bases. Germline V gene lookup returns CDR1 MDHEN and CDR2 SYDVKM. The CDR3 spans 16 residues. CDR3 nucleotides: TGTGCCAGCAGTATATTCGGACAGGGAGAGGGGCAAAAACTGTTTTTT. Encoded protein: CASSIFGQGEGQKLFF.

V is TRBV4-3 and J is TRBJ1-4, with 9 bases aligning to TRBD1. This CDR3 region has 15 residues. The V gene end was trimmed by 4 bases and the J gene end by 11 bases; junction bases not matched to a gene: 11. Per germline, CDR1 LGHNA and CDR2 YSLEER. This CDR3 is CASSREGQGQGKLFF. Here the CDR3 DNA reads TGCGCCAGCAGCCGGGAAGGACAGGGGCAAGGGAAACTGTTTTTT.

This chain links TRBV28 with TRBJ1-2; the D gene is possibly TRBD1 (6 bases). V was shortened by 8 bases and J by 8 bases, with 27 bases between the two germline ends. This CDR3 contains 16 residues. The germline gives CDR1 MDHEN, CDR2 SYDVKM. CDR3 region: CASHRVTGYNPWGYTF. The CDR3 DNA is TGTGCCAGCCACCGGGTAACAGGGTACAATCCCTGGGGCTACACCTTC.

The chain is built from TRBV28 and TRBJ1-2; 7 nucleotides agree with TRBD1. Germline values: CDR1 MDHEN, CDR2 SYDVKM. The V segment lost 4 bases and the J segment 2 bases; nucleotides outside the gene matches: 1. CDR3 length equals 13 residues. The CDR3 nucleotides read TGTGCCAGCAGTTGGGGACAGAACTATGGCTACACCTTC. This encodes CASSWGQNYGYTF.